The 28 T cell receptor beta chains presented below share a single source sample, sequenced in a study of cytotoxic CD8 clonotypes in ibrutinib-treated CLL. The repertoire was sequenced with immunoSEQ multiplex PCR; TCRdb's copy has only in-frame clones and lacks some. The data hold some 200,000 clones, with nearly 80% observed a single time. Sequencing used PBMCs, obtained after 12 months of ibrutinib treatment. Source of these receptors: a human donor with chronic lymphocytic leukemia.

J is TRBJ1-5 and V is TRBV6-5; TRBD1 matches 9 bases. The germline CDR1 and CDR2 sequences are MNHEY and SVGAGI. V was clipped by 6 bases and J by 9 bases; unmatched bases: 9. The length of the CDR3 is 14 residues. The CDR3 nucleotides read TGTGCCAGCAGGGAGGGACAGGGAGATCGGCCCCAGCATTTT. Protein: CASREGQGDRPQHF.

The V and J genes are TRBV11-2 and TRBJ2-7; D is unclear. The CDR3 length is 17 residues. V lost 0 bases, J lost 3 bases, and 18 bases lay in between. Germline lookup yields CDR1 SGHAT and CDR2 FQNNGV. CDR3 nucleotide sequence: TGTGCCAGCAGCTTAGAGCTGGGCCCTGATCCTTTCTACGAGCAGTACTTC. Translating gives CASSLELGPDPFYEQYF.

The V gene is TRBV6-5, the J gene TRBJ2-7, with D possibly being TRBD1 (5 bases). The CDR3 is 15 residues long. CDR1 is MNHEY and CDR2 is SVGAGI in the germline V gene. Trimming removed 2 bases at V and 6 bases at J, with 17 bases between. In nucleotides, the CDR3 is TGTGCCAGCAGTTACCCCAGGGCACCTTTGGGCGAGCAGTACTTC. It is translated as CASSYPRAPLGEQYF.

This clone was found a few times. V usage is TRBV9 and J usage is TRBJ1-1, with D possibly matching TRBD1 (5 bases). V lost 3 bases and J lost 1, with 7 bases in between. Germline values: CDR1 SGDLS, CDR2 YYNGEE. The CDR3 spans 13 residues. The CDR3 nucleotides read TGTGCCAGCAGCGGGGGGAGGAACACTGAAGCTTTCTTT. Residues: CASSGGRNTEAFF. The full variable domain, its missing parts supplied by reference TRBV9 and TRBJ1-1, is DSGVTQTPKHLITATGQRVTLRCSPRSGDLSVYWYQQSLDQGLQFLIQYYNGEERAKGNILERFSAQQFPDLHSELNLSSLELGDSALYFCASSGGRNTEAFFGQGTRLTVV.

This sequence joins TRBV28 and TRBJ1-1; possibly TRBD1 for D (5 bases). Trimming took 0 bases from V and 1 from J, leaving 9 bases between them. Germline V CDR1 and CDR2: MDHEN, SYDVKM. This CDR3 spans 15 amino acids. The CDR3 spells CASSLWSTGNTEAFF. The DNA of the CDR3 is TGTGCCAGCAGTTTATGGTCCACAGGGAACACTGAAGCTTTCTTT.

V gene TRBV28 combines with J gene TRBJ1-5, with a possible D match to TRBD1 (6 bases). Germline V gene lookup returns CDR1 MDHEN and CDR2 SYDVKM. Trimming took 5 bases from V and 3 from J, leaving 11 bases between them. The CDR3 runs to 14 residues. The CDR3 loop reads CASSNREFNQPQHF. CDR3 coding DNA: TGTGCCAGCAGTAACAGGGAGTTCAATCAGCCCCAGCATTTT.

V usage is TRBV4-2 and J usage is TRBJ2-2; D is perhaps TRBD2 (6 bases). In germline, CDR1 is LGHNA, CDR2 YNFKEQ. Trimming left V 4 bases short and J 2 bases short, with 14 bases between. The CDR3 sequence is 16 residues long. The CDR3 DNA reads TGTGCCAGCAGCCCGAACCCAGGGACTAACACCGGGGAGCTGTTTTTT. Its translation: CASSPNPGTNTGELFF.

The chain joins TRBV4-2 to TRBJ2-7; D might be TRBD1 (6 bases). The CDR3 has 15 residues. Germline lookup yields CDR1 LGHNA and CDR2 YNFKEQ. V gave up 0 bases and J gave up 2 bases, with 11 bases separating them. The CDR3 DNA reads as TGTGCCAGCAGCCAAGAAGAGTACAGGGCCTACGAGCAGTACTTC. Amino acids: CASSQEEYRAYEQYF.

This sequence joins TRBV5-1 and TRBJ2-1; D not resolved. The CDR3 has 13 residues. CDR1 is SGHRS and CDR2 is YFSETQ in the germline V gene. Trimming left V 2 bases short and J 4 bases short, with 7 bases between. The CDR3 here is CASSLESYNEQFF. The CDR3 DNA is TGCGCCAGCAGCTTAGAGTCATACAATGAGCAGTTCTTC.

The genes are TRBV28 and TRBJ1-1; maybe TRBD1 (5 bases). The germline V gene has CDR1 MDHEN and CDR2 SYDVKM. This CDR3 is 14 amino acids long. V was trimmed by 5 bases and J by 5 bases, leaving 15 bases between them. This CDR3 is CASSIQGIWTEAFF. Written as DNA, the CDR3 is TGTGCCAGCAGTATTCAGGGTATTTGGACTGAAGCTTTCTTT.

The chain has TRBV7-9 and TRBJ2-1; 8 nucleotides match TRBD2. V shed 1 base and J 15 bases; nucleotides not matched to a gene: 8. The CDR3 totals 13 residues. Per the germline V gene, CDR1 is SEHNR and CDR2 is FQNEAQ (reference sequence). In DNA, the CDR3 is TGTGCCAGCAGCTTAGAACTAGCGGTGGTGGTGTTCTTC. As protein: CASSLELAVVVFF. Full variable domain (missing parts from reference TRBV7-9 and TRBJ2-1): DTGVSQNPRHKITKRGQNVTFRCDPISEHNRLYWYRQTLGQGPEFLTYFQNEAQLEKSRLLSDRFSAERPKGSFSTLEIQRTEQGDSAMYLCASSLELAVVVFFGPGTRLTVL.

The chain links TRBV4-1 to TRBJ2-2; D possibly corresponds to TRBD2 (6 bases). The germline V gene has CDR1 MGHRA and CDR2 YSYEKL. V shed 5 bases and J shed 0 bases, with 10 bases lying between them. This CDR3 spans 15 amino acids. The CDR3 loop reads CASSGGGANTGELFF. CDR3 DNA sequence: TGCGCCAGCAGCGGTGGAGGGGCGAACACCGGGGAGCTGTTTTTT.

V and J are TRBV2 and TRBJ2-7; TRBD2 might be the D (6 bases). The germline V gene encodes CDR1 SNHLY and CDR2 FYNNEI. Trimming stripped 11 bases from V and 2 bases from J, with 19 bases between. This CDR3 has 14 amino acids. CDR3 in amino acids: CAFRGGGVAYEQYF. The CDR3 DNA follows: TGTGCCTTTCGTGGGGGAGGAGTTGCCTACGAGCAGTACTTC. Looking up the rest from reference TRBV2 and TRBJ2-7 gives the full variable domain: EPEVTQTPSHQVTQMGQEVILRCVPISNHLYFYWYRQILGQKVEFLVSFYNNEISEKSEIFDDQFSVERPDGSNFTLKIRSTKLEDSAMYFCAFRGGGVAYEQYFGPGTRLTVT.

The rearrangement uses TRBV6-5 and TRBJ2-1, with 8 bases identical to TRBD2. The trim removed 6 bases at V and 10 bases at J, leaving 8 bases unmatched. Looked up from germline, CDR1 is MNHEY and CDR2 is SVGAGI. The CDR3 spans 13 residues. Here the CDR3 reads CASRPPGGNEQFF. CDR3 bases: TGTGCCAGCAGACCCCCGGGAGGGAACGAGCAGTTCTTC.

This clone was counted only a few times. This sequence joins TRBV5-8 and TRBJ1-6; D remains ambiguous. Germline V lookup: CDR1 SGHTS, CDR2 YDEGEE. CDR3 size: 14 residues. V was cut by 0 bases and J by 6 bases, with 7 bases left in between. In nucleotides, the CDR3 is TGTGCCAGCAGCTTGGTTGGGATTAATTCACCCCTCCACTTT. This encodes CASSLVGINSPLHF.

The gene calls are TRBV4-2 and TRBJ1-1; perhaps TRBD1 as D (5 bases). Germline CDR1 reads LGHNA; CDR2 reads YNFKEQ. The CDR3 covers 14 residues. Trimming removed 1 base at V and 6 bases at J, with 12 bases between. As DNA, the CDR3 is TGTGCCAGCAGCCAAGGGACAATCTGGGCTGAAGCTTTCTTT. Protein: CASSQGTIWAEAFF.

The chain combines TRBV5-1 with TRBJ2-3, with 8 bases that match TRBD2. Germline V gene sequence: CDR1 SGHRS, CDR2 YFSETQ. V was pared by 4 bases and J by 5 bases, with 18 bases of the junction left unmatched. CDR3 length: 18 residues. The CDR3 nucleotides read TGCGCCAGCAGCGTTGGACTAGCCGGGGGGGATAACCTAGATACGCAGTATTTT. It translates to CASSVGLAGGDNLDTQYF.

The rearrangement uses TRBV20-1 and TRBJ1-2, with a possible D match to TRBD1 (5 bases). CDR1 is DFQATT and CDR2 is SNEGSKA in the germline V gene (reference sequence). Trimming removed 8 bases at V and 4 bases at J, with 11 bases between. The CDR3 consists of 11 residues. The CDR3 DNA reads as TGCAGTTCTACAGGCGGCTATGGCTACACCTTC. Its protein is CSSTGGYGYTF.

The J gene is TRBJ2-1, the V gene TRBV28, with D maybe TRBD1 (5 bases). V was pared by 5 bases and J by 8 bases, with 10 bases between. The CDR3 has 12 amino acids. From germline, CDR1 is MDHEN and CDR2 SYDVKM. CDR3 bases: TGTGCCAGCAGTGACAGAATCCATGAGCAGTTCTTC. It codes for CASSDRIHEQFF.

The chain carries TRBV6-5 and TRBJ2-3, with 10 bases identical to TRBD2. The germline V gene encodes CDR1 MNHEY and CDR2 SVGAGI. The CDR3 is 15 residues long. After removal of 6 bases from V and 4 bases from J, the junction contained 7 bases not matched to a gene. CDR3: CASRHLAGVSDTQYF. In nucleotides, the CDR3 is TGTGCCAGCAGGCACCTAGCGGGAGTGTCAGATACGCAGTATTTT.

CDR3 nucleotide sequence: TGTGCCAGCAGCCGGGACCCGACGAGGACCACTATAGCCAAAAACATTCAGTACTTC. It specifies CASSRDPTRTTIAKNIQYF. The chain combines TRBV5-6 with TRBJ2-4, with D perhaps TRBD1 or TRBD2 (5 bases each). Trimming took 4 bases from V and 0 from J, leaving 23 bases between them. Germline V gene sequence: CDR1 SGHDT, CDR2 YYEEEE. This CDR3 has 19 amino acids.

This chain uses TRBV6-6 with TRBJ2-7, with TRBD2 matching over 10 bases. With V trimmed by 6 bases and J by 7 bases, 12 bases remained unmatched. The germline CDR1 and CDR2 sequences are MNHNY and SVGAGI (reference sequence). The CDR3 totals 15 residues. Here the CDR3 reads CASSQGTSAGGEQYF. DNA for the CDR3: TGTGCCAGCAGCCAGGGGACTAGCGCGGGGGGGGAGCAGTACTTC.

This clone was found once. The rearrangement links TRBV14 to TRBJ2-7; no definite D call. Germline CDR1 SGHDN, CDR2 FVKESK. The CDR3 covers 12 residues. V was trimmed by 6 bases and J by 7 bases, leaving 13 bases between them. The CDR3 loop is CASRAYDGEQYF. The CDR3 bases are TGTGCCAGCAGAGCCTATGATGGGGAGCAGTACTTC.

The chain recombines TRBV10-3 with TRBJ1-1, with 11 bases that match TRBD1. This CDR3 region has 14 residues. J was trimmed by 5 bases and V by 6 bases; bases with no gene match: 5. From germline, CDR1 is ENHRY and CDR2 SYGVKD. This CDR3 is CAISGTGGWTEAFF. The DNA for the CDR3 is TGTGCCATCAGCGGGACAGGGGGTTGGACTGAAGCTTTCTTT.

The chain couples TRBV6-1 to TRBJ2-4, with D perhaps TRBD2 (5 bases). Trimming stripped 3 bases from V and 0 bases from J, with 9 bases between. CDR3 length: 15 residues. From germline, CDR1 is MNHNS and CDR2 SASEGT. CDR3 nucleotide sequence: TGTGCCAGCAGTGACAGAGGACTAGCCAAAAACATTCAGTACTTC. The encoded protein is CASSDRGLAKNIQYF.

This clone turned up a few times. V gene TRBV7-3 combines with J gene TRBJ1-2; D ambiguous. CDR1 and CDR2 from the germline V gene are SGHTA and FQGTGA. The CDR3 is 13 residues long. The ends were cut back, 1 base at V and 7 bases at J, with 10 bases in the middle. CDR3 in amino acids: CASSLSLGRGYTF. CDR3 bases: TGTGCCAGCAGCTTAAGCTTAGGTCGTGGCTACACCTTC.

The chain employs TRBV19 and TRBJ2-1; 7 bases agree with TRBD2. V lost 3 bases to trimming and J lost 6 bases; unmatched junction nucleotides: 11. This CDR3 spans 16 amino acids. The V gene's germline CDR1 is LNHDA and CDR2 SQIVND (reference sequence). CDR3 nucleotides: TGTGCCAGTAGTATCCCTTTGCGGGGGTGGGGCAATGAGCAGTTCTTC. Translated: CASSIPLRGWGNEQFF.

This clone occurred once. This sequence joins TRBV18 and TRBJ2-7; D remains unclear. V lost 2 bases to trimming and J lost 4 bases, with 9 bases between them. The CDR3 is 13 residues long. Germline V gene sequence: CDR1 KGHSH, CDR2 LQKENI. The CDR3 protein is CASSPSELYEQYF. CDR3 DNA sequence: TGTGCCAGCTCACCATCGGAACTTTACGAGCAGTACTTC. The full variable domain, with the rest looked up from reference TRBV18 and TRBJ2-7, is NAGVMQNPRHLVRRRGQEARLRCSPMKGHSHVYWYRQLPEEGLKFMVYLQKENIIDESGMPKERFSAEFPKEGPSILRIQQVVRGDSAAYFCASSPSELYEQYFGPGTRLTVT.